This T cell receptor beta chain was identified during a study of T-cell reconstitution after alpha-beta-depleted transplantation in children. The germline V gene has CDR1 MNHEY and CDR2 SMNVEV (reference sequence). V was clipped by 2 bases and J by 3 bases, with 14 bases between them. The CDR3 loop spans 15 amino acids. Unique molecular identifiers tagged the TCRbeta library. TCRdb processed the PCR reads anew with MiXCR; each CDR3 protein has one entry. The sample includes 500,000 to 600,000 distinct CDR3 sequences, around 20% of them seen just once. Sequencing was performed on PBMCs from the stem cell graft donor, taken from the stem cell graft. The chain uses TRBV27 and TRBJ2-7; D is uncertain. The receptor comes from a human donor who donated a stem cell graft to a child with acute lymphoblastic leukemia. CDR3 protein: CASSLGPNLYYEQYF. The CDR3 region has the DNA TGTGCCAGCAGTTTAGGGCCGAACTTATACTACGAGCAGTACTTC.